Listed below are T cell receptor beta chains from one sample, sequenced in a study of radiotherapy plus CTLA-4 blockade in lung cancer. Assay: immunoSEQ multiplex PCR; the TCRdb copy retains only in-frame clones and omits some. The sample carries tens of thousands of clones, about four fifths recorded once. Sequencing used peripheral blood, obtained from a patient treated with radiotherapy plus ipilimumab. The receptors come from a human donor with non-small cell lung cancer who had stable disease on radiotherapy plus ipilimumab. Both conserved end residues are part of each CDR3. Each record gives: D gene, V gene, clone size, J gene, CDR3 DNA, CDR3 protein. D genes are given only for firm matches. Rows give clone size only sometimes, using once, few, many, or a class for an expanded clone.

d_call: TRBD1
v_call: TRBV13
clone_size: .
j_call: TRBJ2-7
cdr3_nt: TGTGCCAGCAGCCGCGGACAGGGTACCTACGAGCAGTACTTC
cdr3_aa: CASSRGQGTYEQYF

d_call: .
v_call: TRBV5-4
clone_size: .
j_call: TRBJ2-1
cdr3_nt: TGTGCCAGCAGCTTGGAACAGAGGGATGAGCAGTTCTTC
cdr3_aa: CASSLEQRDEQFF

d_call: TRBD1
v_call: TRBV5-1
clone_size: .
j_call: TRBJ2-1
cdr3_nt: TGCGCCAGCAGCTCCATGGGGGACAGGGAGAATGAGCAGTTCTTC
cdr3_aa: CASSSMGDRENEQFF

d_call: TRBD2
v_call: TRBV5-6
clone_size: .
j_call: TRBJ2-7
cdr3_nt: TGTGCCAGCAGCTTGGGACTAGCGGGAGGGGAGCAGTACTTC
cdr3_aa: CASSLGLAGGEQYF

d_call: .
v_call: TRBV7-2
clone_size: few
j_call: TRBJ2-5
cdr3_nt: TGTGCCAGCAGCTTATTGAGTCTTGGCCAAGAGACCCAGTACTTC
cdr3_aa: CASSLLSLGQETQYF

d_call: .
v_call: TRBV28
clone_size: .
j_call: TRBJ1-2
cdr3_nt: TGTGCCAGCAGCGACAGGCTCATGGGCTACACCTTC
cdr3_aa: CASSDRLMGYTF

d_call: .
v_call: TRBV28
clone_size: .
j_call: TRBJ1-4
cdr3_nt: TGTGCCAGCAAGGACTATAATGAAAAACTGTTTTTT
cdr3_aa: CASKDYNEKLFF

d_call: .
v_call: TRBV7-2
clone_size: .
j_call: TRBJ2-3
cdr3_nt: TGTGCCAGCAGCTTCGGTGGTGGGCTAGCCGCAGATACGCAGTATTTT
cdr3_aa: CASSFGGGLAADTQYF

d_call: .
v_call: TRBV9
clone_size: once
j_call: TRBJ2-5
cdr3_nt: TGTGCCAGCAGCATAGGGGTAGCGGTCAGGAGTGAGACCCAGTACTTC
cdr3_aa: CASSIGVAVRSETQYF

d_call: TRBD1
v_call: TRBV27
clone_size: .
j_call: TRBJ2-2
cdr3_nt: TGTGCCAGCAGCTATTTAATGACAGGGACCGGGGAGCTGTTTTTT
cdr3_aa: CASSYLMTGTGELFF

d_call: .
v_call: TRBV6-6
clone_size: .
j_call: TRBJ2-2
cdr3_nt: TGTGCCAGCAGCCCTCCCGCCGGGGAGCTGTTTTTT
cdr3_aa: CASSPPAGELFF

d_call: TRBD1
v_call: TRBV28
clone_size: .
j_call: TRBJ1-2
cdr3_nt: TGTGCCAGCAGTGAGTACAGGGGTGATAACTATGGCTACACCTTC
cdr3_aa: CASSEYRGDNYGYTF

d_call: .
v_call: TRBV27
clone_size: .
j_call: TRBJ1-4
cdr3_nt: TGTGCCAGCAGTTTTTGGGGACACGGTAATGAAAAACTGTTTTTT
cdr3_aa: CASSFWGHGNEKLFF

d_call: .
v_call: TRBV28
clone_size: .
j_call: TRBJ1-3
cdr3_nt: TGTGCCAGCAGTCCCCCCTCACCGCGGGGCTACACCATATATTTT
cdr3_aa: CASSPPSPRGYTIYF

d_call: .
v_call: TRBV11-2
clone_size: .
j_call: TRBJ1-3
cdr3_nt: TGTGCCAGCAGCACGACGACCGGCTCTGGAAACACCATATATTTT
cdr3_aa: CASSTTTGSGNTIYF

d_call: TRBD2
v_call: TRBV6-1
clone_size: once
j_call: TRBJ2-3
cdr3_nt: TGTGCCAGCAAAAAACGGGCGGGGGGCACAGATACGCAGTATTTT
cdr3_aa: CASKKRAGGTDTQYF

d_call: .
v_call: TRBV28
clone_size: few
j_call: TRBJ1-1
cdr3_nt: TGTGCCAGCAGACTCGACACGAACACTGAAGCTTTCTTT
cdr3_aa: CASRLDTNTEAFF

d_call: .
v_call: TRBV28
clone_size: .
j_call: TRBJ1-5
cdr3_nt: TGTGCCAGCAGGAGGGCAGGGCCTAGCAATCAGCCCCAGCATTTT
cdr3_aa: CASRRAGPSNQPQHF

d_call: .
v_call: TRBV2
clone_size: .
j_call: TRBJ1-4
cdr3_nt: TGTGCCATTGCAACTAATGAAAAACTGTTTTTT
cdr3_aa: CAIATNEKLFF

d_call: .
v_call: TRBV6-5
clone_size: .
j_call: TRBJ1-4
cdr3_nt: TGTGCCAGCAGTTTTACAGGGTTAGGGGAAAAACTGTTTTTT
cdr3_aa: CASSFTGLGEKLFF

d_call: .
v_call: TRBV28
clone_size: .
j_call: TRBJ2-3
cdr3_nt: TGTGCCAGCAGTTTTATCACCCTTCCGCCTAGGAGGGGAACAGATACGCAGTATTTT
cdr3_aa: CASSFITLPPRRGTDTQYF

d_call: .
v_call: TRBV18
clone_size: few
j_call: TRBJ1-6
cdr3_nt: TGTGCCAGCTCAGGGGACGCCAGTAATTCACCCCTCCACTTT
cdr3_aa: CASSGDASNSPLHF

d_call: TRBD1
v_call: TRBV30
clone_size: .
j_call: TRBJ1-2
cdr3_nt: TGTGCCTGGAGTCCAGGGGGCTCCGGCTATGGCTACACCTTC
cdr3_aa: CAWSPGGSGYGYTF

d_call: TRBD1
v_call: TRBV19
clone_size: .
j_call: TRBJ1-2
cdr3_nt: TGTGCCAGTAGTATCGGGGGGACAGGTGACATCTATGGCTACACCTTC
cdr3_aa: CASSIGGTGDIYGYTF

d_call: .
v_call: TRBV6-5
clone_size: .
j_call: TRBJ1-3
cdr3_nt: TGTGCCAGCAGGCGAGGTTATGGCGGAAACACCATATATTTT
cdr3_aa: CASRRGYGGNTIYF

d_call: .
v_call: TRBV6-1
clone_size: .
j_call: TRBJ2-1
cdr3_nt: TGTGCCAGCCCAGGAGTAGCCTACAATGAGCAGTTCTTC
cdr3_aa: CASPGVAYNEQFF

d_call: .
v_call: TRBV29-1
clone_size: .
j_call: TRBJ1-1
cdr3_nt: TGCAGCGTCGACAGTCGGAACACTGAAGCTTTCTTT
cdr3_aa: CSVDSRNTEAFF

d_call: TRBD1
v_call: TRBV6-5
clone_size: .
j_call: TRBJ2-7
cdr3_nt: TGTGCCAGCAGTTACTCGACAGGGAAATCCTACGAGCAGTACTTC
cdr3_aa: CASSYSTGKSYEQYF

d_call: TRBD2
v_call: TRBV9
clone_size: .
j_call: TRBJ2-2
cdr3_nt: TGTGCCAGCAGCGTAGAACTAGCGGGAATGACCGGGGAGCTGTTTTTT
cdr3_aa: CASSVELAGMTGELFF

d_call: .
v_call: TRBV12-5
clone_size: few
j_call: TRBJ2-5
cdr3_nt: TGTGCTAGTGGTTTGGTAAACGACGGTGAGTTTGCCCAGTACTTC
cdr3_aa: CASGLVNDGEFAQYF

d_call: .
v_call: TRBV27
clone_size: .
j_call: TRBJ2-1
cdr3_nt: TGTGCCATTCGGGCGTCGGGGGCGAATGAGCAGTTCTTC
cdr3_aa: CAIRASGANEQFF

d_call: .
v_call: TRBV19
clone_size: .
j_call: TRBJ1-1
cdr3_nt: TGTGCCAGTAGTATAAGGGGACGCCTGAACACTGAAGCTTTCTTT
cdr3_aa: CASSIRGRLNTEAFF

d_call: .
v_call: TRBV5-1
clone_size: .
j_call: TRBJ1-2
cdr3_nt: TGCGCCAGCAGCTTGGCCCAAGGGACGGTTGGCTACACCTTC
cdr3_aa: CASSLAQGTVGYTF

d_call: .
v_call: TRBV4-2
clone_size: .
j_call: TRBJ2-7
cdr3_nt: TGTGCCAGCAGGGACGGGGCTAGCTTCGAGCAGTACTTC
cdr3_aa: CASRDGASFEQYF

d_call: TRBD1
v_call: TRBV19
clone_size: once
j_call: TRBJ1-4
cdr3_nt: TGTGCCAGTAGCAAACGGGGGGGACAGTTTAATGAAAAACTGTTTTTT
cdr3_aa: CASSKRGGQFNEKLFF

d_call: TRBD1
v_call: TRBV7-9
clone_size: .
j_call: TRBJ1-5
cdr3_nt: TGTGCCAGCAGCCTAGACAGGGGTGCTTATAGCAATCAGCCCCAGCATTTT
cdr3_aa: CASSLDRGAYSNQPQHF

d_call: .
v_call: TRBV7-3
clone_size: once
j_call: TRBJ1-2
cdr3_nt: TGCGCCAGCAGCTCCAATCCAGGGATGGGCGGCTACACCTTC
cdr3_aa: CASSSNPGMGGYTF

d_call: .
v_call: TRBV2
clone_size: .
j_call: TRBJ1-1
cdr3_nt: TGTGCCGCCGGGGGGGGCTTCGCGAACACTGAAGCTTTCTTT
cdr3_aa: CAAGGGFANTEAFF

d_call: .
v_call: TRBV2
clone_size: .
j_call: TRBJ2-1
cdr3_nt: TGTGCCAGCAGTGAAGCGGTCAGAGGCGCGGAGTTCTTC
cdr3_aa: CASSEAVRGAEFF

d_call: TRBD2
v_call: TRBV29-1
clone_size: .
j_call: TRBJ2-1
cdr3_nt: TGCAGCGTTGCCCCACATCGGTCTAGCGGGAGCCGGGGGGAGCAGTTCTTC
cdr3_aa: CSVAPHRSSGSRGEQFF

d_call: TRBD1
v_call: TRBV6-5
clone_size: .
j_call: TRBJ1-1
cdr3_nt: TGTGCCAGCAGGTATACAGGGGGATCAGCTTTCTTT
cdr3_aa: CASRYTGGSAFF

d_call: .
v_call: TRBV6-4
clone_size: .
j_call: TRBJ1-6
cdr3_nt: TGTGCCAGCAGTGACTCCCTCCCGCCGACAGACAAGGCCTATAATTCACCCCTCCACTTT
cdr3_aa: CASSDSLPPTDKAYNSPLHF

d_call: .
v_call: TRBV10-3
clone_size: few
j_call: TRBJ1-4
cdr3_nt: TGTGCCATCAGTGAGGGGGCAACTAATGAAAAACTGTTTTTT
cdr3_aa: CAISEGATNEKLFF

d_call: .
v_call: TRBV5-1
clone_size: .
j_call: TRBJ1-6
cdr3_nt: TGCGCCAGCCACCCGGAGGGGGGGAATTCACCCCTCCACTTT
cdr3_aa: CASHPEGGNSPLHF

d_call: TRBD1
v_call: TRBV2
clone_size: once
j_call: TRBJ1-2
cdr3_nt: TGTGCCAGCCCCCCGCGGACAGGGAGGGATGGCTACACCTTC
cdr3_aa: CASPPRTGRDGYTF

d_call: .
v_call: TRBV28
clone_size: .
j_call: TRBJ1-2
cdr3_nt: TGTGCCAGCAGTGTAATTTTGACGGATGACTATGGCTACACCTTC
cdr3_aa: CASSVILTDDYGYTF

d_call: .
v_call: TRBV6-6
clone_size: .
j_call: TRBJ2-1
cdr3_nt: TGTGCCAGCCGTGCCGACAATGAGCAGTTCTTC
cdr3_aa: CASRADNEQFF

d_call: .
v_call: TRBV7-3
clone_size: .
j_call: TRBJ2-1
cdr3_nt: TGTGCCAGCAGCTTAGAAGGGACCCCACACAATGAGCAGTTCTTC
cdr3_aa: CASSLEGTPHNEQFF

d_call: TRBD2
v_call: TRBV19
clone_size: .
j_call: TRBJ2-1
cdr3_nt: TGTGCCAGTAGTATAATACCAGGCGGGGGGGCTTATGAGCAGTTCTTC
cdr3_aa: CASSIIPGGGAYEQFF

d_call: .
v_call: TRBV28
clone_size: .
j_call: TRBJ1-2
cdr3_nt: TGTGCCAGCAGACAGGGATGGGGAAATGGCTACACCTTC
cdr3_aa: CASRQGWGNGYTF

d_call: .
v_call: TRBV9
clone_size: .
j_call: TRBJ2-2
cdr3_nt: TGTGCCAGCAGCGCAGACAGTGGCCGGACCGGGGAGCTGTTTTTT
cdr3_aa: CASSADSGRTGELFF

d_call: .
v_call: TRBV7-6
clone_size: few
j_call: TRBJ2-2
cdr3_nt: TGTGCCAGCAGCCTGACCGGGGAGCTGTTTTTT
cdr3_aa: CASSLTGELFF

d_call: .
v_call: TRBV27
clone_size: .
j_call: TRBJ1-5
cdr3_nt: TGTGCCACCGGGCCAGGGAGGGGGGGTCAGCCCCAGCATTTT
cdr3_aa: CATGPGRGGQPQHF

d_call: .
v_call: TRBV5-8
clone_size: few
j_call: TRBJ1-3
cdr3_nt: TGTGCCAGCAGCTTGCTTCAGGGGAGGGACACCATATATTTT
cdr3_aa: CASSLLQGRDTIYF

d_call: .
v_call: TRBV5-1
clone_size: .
j_call: TRBJ1-1
cdr3_nt: TGCGCCAGCAGCTTGGATCCAGTGAACACTGAAGCTTTCTTT
cdr3_aa: CASSLDPVNTEAFF

d_call: TRBD2
v_call: TRBV19
clone_size: .
j_call: TRBJ2-1
cdr3_nt: TGTGCCAGTCTCCGTGTGGCGGGAGTCTACAATGAGCAGTTCTTC
cdr3_aa: CASLRVAGVYNEQFF

d_call: TRBD1
v_call: TRBV19
clone_size: .
j_call: TRBJ1-2
cdr3_nt: TGTGCCGGTAGTATGTCGGGACAGGGTTCCTGGTATGGCTACACCTTC
cdr3_aa: CAGSMSGQGSWYGYTF